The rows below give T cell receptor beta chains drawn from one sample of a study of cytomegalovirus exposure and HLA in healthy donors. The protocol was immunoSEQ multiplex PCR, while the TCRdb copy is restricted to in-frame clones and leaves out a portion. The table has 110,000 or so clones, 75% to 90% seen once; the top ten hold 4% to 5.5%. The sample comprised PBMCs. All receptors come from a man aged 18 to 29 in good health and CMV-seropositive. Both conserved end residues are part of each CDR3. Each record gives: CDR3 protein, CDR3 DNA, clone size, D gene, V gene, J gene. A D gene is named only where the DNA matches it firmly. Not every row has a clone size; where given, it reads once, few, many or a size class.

CDR3aa: CASSLRGGEQFF; CDR3nt: TGTGCCAGCAGTTTAAGAGGTGGTGAGCAGTTCTTC; abundance: NA; d_gene: NA; v_gene: TRBV27; j_gene: TRBJ2-1
CDR3aa: CASSLQGDQPQHF; CDR3nt: TGCGCCAGCAGCTTACAGGGGGATCAGCCCCAGCATTTT; abundance: few; d_gene: TRBD1; v_gene: TRBV5-1; j_gene: TRBJ1-5
CDR3aa: CASTWGGAPGNTIYF; CDR3nt: TGTGCCAGCACCTGGGGGGGGGCGCCTGGAAACACCATATATTTT; abundance: NA; d_gene: NA; v_gene: TRBV11-2; j_gene: TRBJ1-3
CDR3aa: CASSLEGGRGLREQYF; CDR3nt: TGTGCCAGCAGCTTAGAAGGGGGCAGGGGGCTGCGGGAGCAGTACTTC; abundance: NA; d_gene: TRBD1; v_gene: TRBV7-2; j_gene: TRBJ2-7
CDR3aa: CASSLAAEGSYEQYF; CDR3nt: TGCGCCAGCAGCTTGGCCGCGGAGGGCTCCTACGAGCAGTACTTC; abundance: once; d_gene: NA; v_gene: TRBV5-1; j_gene: TRBJ2-7
CDR3aa: CASSQRRETQYF; CDR3nt: TGTGCCAGCAGTCAGAGGCGAGAGACCCAGTACTTC; abundance: NA; d_gene: NA; v_gene: TRBV6-6; j_gene: TRBJ2-5
CDR3aa: CASSTGQGGTDTQYF; CDR3nt: TGTGCCAGCAGCACTGGACAGGGGGGGACAGATACGCAGTATTTT; abundance: once; d_gene: TRBD1; v_gene: TRBV6-4; j_gene: TRBJ2-3
CDR3aa: CASGFAYEQYF; CDR3nt: TGTGCTAGTGGTTTCGCCTACGAGCAGTACTTC; abundance: NA; d_gene: NA; v_gene: TRBV12-5; j_gene: TRBJ2-7
CDR3aa: CASRPTGQRGNTIYF; CDR3nt: TGTGCCAGCAGGCCAACGGGACAGCGAGGAAACACCATATATTTT; abundance: NA; d_gene: TRBD1; v_gene: TRBV7-9; j_gene: TRBJ1-3
CDR3aa: CATRSGEADEAFF; CDR3nt: TGTGCCACCCGATCCGGGGAAGCTGATGAAGCTTTCTTT; abundance: NA; d_gene: NA; v_gene: TRBV6-5; j_gene: TRBJ1-1
CDR3aa: CASSRSRGSGELFF; CDR3nt: TGTGCCAGCAGTCGCTCCAGGGGGAGCGGGGAGCTGTTTTTT; abundance: NA; d_gene: TRBD1; v_gene: TRBV27; j_gene: TRBJ2-2
CDR3aa: CASSTRTGRLYEQYF; CDR3nt: TGTGCCAGCAGCACAAGGACAGGGAGACTCTACGAGCAGTACTTC; abundance: NA; d_gene: TRBD1; v_gene: TRBV7-2; j_gene: TRBJ2-7
CDR3aa: CASSITMGQFRSGNTIYF; CDR3nt: TGTGCCAGTAGTATTACGATGGGACAATTCAGGTCTGGAAACACCATATATTTT; abundance: NA; d_gene: NA; v_gene: TRBV19; j_gene: TRBJ1-3
CDR3aa: CASSPRYRADQETQYF; CDR3nt: TGTGCCAGCAGCCCGAGGTACAGGGCCGACCAAGAGACCCAGTACTTC; abundance: NA; d_gene: NA; v_gene: TRBV7-6; j_gene: TRBJ2-5
CDR3aa: CASSSGTSTDTQYF; CDR3nt: TGTGCCAGCAGTTCCGGGACTAGCACAGATACGCAGTATTTT; abundance: NA; d_gene: NA; v_gene: TRBV6-1; j_gene: TRBJ2-3
CDR3aa: CASSPTKTNTGELFF; CDR3nt: TGTGCCAGCAGCCCTACCAAGACTAACACCGGGGAGCTGTTTTTT; abundance: once; d_gene: NA; v_gene: TRBV4-2; j_gene: TRBJ2-2